This T cell receptor beta chain was found in a study of regulatory T cells in long-lasting Graves disease. Study context: Less than 3 months of antithyroid drugs had been taken by newly diagnosed Graves' patients. Study outcomes and limitations: Clonotypes that were public and shared totalled fewer than 3,500 in persistent patients versus 800 to 1,000 in new patients.

This clonotype was counted many times. Its antigen remains unknown. Both iRepertoire HTBI primers and Arm-PCR of CDR3 regions were used to build the TCR beta libraries. TCRdb passed the multiplex PCR reads through MiXCR, listing each CDR3 protein once. This table has about 460,000 distinct CDR3 sequences, approximately 14% appearing once. The time point here: newly diagnosed GD, antithyroid drugs for less than 3 months. The TCR library was prepared using RNA isolated from PBMCs. From germline, CDR1 is MNHNS and CDR2 SASEGT. Trimming removed 5 bases at V and 7 bases at J, with 15 bases between. The CDR3 consists of 14 residues. The same data also went into a second study, on T cells in Graves' hyperthyroidism and ophthalmopathy. As that report states: A set of HTBI primers served as the primers for a first-round RT-PCR of the TCR CDR3. Ophthalmopathy, as predicted by the model, came a median around 7 months after the prediction.

The rearrangement links TRBV6-1 to TRBJ1-5; D perhaps matches TRBD1 (5 bases). This sequence originates from a woman aged 45-65 years with Graves disease. The material sequenced was peripheral blood mononuclear cells (PBMCs), taken at new diagnosis, from a patient treated with antithyroid drugs. Here the CDR3 reads CASSRLAGDQPQHF. Written as DNA, the CDR3 is TGTGCCAGCAGTAGGCTTGCGGGGGACCAGCCCCAGCATTTT.